This paragraph reports one T cell receptor beta chain. The antigen this receptor binds is unknown. The record has no base qualities; no much larger clone is one base away. TCRbeta CDR3 regions were amplified from genomic DNA by means of the immunoSEQ Assay, a bias-controlled multiplex PCR. The original methods were these. Nucleated cell counts per sample were estimated from amplification of reference gene primers within the assay. Sequence reads were collapsed and filtered to measure the absolute abundance of every unique TCRbeta CDR3 rearrangement. For each sample, productive Simpson clonality was calculated as the square root of Simpson's diversity index across productive rearrangements. Here the immuneACCESS table is served through TCRdb, limited to in-frame sequences with V and J called. Missing clones are a known gap in these copies; in checked studies unresolved V genes cover under half, and the rest lacks a known reason. V, J and clone size reflect that table, while D and trimming were determined from the DNA. This sample holds about 140,000 clones; 80% to 85% were observed only once. The top ten clones comprise less than 7% of the sample.

In the prospective study, participants were about 18 to 90 years old, resided in about two dozen geographic areas of the United States, and were enrolled through a virtual design. In the prospective study, cohorts were assigned on the basis of participant-reported clinical history obtained from a screening survey and a study questionnaire. In the prospective study, mobile phlebotomists collected whole blood, serum and a nasopharyngeal or oropharyngeal swab from each participant. Additional blood draws and questionnaires over an approximately 2-month period could optionally be provided by prospective study participants. Prospective study blood samples were shipped either frozen or at room temperature before DNA extraction. The sample is drawn from a study of blood T cell repertoires in COVID-19 (dated by TCRdb to about 2020). For the study in its entirety: Collaborator samples came from the United States, Italy and Spain and covered acute and convalescent phases of COVID-19. The prospective study material was composed of cDNA or gDNA derived from T cells, B-cell-depleted T cells, or PBMCs. The repertoires were released in a freely available public database intended as a resource for research on the immune response to SARS-CoV-2. HLA class I and class II types, where available, came from metadata supplied by the sample provider rather than from assay-based typing. A de-identified subject ID, COVID-19 status, age in years and sex were almost always included in the sample metadata. Subjects who had been exposed to COVID-19, were actively infected with it, or had recovered from it provided the deeply sampled blood TCRbeta repertoires that made up the dataset. Samples came from the ongoing ImmuneRACE study (first 160 participants) plus 1,254 subjects from 6 global collaborators.

V is pared back by 0 bases and J by 2 bases, with 10 bases lying between the germline termini. The germline V gene yields MGHDK for CDR1 and SYGVNS for CDR2. Including the terminal cysteine and phenylalanine, the CDR3 comprises 16 residues. The sequence is cut down to CDR3 DNA, 48 bases in frame from base 1. Study-wide conclusions, independent of this receptor: How much clinical and demographic metadata was included differed by source and by participant, and the metadata was provided uncurated.

The rearrangement combines TRBV25-1 with TRBJ2-2; TRBD2 is a possible D gene, resting on 5 matching bases. Source material: PBMCs or T cells enriched from blood (not recorded which). The source of this sequence is a man aged 40-49 years with acute COVID-19. Read as DNA, the sequence is TGTGCCAGCAGTGAATATACCGGGATAAACACCGGGGAGCTGTTTTTT. Protein translation: CASSEYTGINTGELFF. With all but the CDR3 taken from the reference TRBV25-1 and TRBJ2-2 genes, the full variable domain is: EADIYQTPRYLVIGTGKKITLECSQTMGHDKMYWYQQDPGMELHLIHYSYGVNSTEKGDLSSESTVSRIRTEHFPLTLESARPSHTSQYLCASSEYTGINTGELFFGEGSRLTVL.